The present TCR beta chain was sequenced within a study of Ad26.COV2.S vaccination and SARS-CoV-2 variants. Study at large: Ad26.COV2.S arm of COV1001 included the donor. Regarding the study as a whole: With respect to non-spike TCR breadth, vaccine and placebo recipients were similar.

About this clone: Antigen: not known.

This table comes from immunoSEQ multiplex PCR, and its TCRdb copy is limited to in-frame clones, with some not included. The table lists 400,000 to 450,000 clones, about 90% of them singletons, with about 4.4% in the top ten. The treatment was: some 20 received Ad26.COV2.S at low or high dose, single or two shots; about 5 received placebo; per-sample allocation not given. After the first vaccine or placebo injection, samples were drawn on day 63. This CDR3 is built from 15 residues. The V end was cut by 6 bases, the J end by 0 bases, with 12 bases between. The germline V gene has CDR1 ENHRY and CDR2 SYGVKD.

The clonotype comes from a person between 18 and 65 years old who received the Ad26.COV2.S COVID-19 vaccine or a placebo. The chain carries TRBV10-3 and TRBJ1-5; no definite D call. Sequenced material: peripheral blood, taken in a trial of Ad26.COV2.S vaccine versus placebo. For the CDR3, the DNA is TGTGCCATCAGGAAAGGGAGGGATAGCAATCAGCCCCAGCATTTT. The encoded protein is CAIRKGRDSNQPQHF.